Below, 4 T cell receptor beta chains from the same sample are listed, as sequenced in a study of STAT5B mutations in CD4+ large granular lymphocyte leukemia. Here immunoSEQ multiplex PCR was the method, and the copy in TCRdb shows in-frame clones only, minus some. The sample lists about 48,000 clones; roughly two thirds were seen once. The sequenced material came from CD4+ T cells from blood buffy coats. The receptors come from a human donor in good health.

This clone came up a few times. The chain combines TRBV20-1 with TRBJ1-1; D possibly corresponds to TRBD1 (5 bases). This CDR3 has 11 amino acids. V lost 3 bases and J lost 7, with 9 bases in between. Germline-derived CDR1 and CDR2 are DFQATT and SNEGSKA (reference sequence). In DNA form, the CDR3 reads TGCAGTGCTAGTCAGGGCCTTGAAGCTTTCTTT. This codes for CSASQGLEAFF.

This clone has more than one count but fewer than ten. The chain employs TRBV2 and TRBJ1-6; tentatively, D is TRBD1 (6 bases). Germline V gene data show CDR1 as SNHLY and CDR2 as FYNNEI. V gave up 8 bases and J gave up 13 bases, with 18 bases separating them. The CDR3 runs to 13 residues. The CDR3 DNA reads as TGTGCCAGCCTACAGGGCTGGGGCTCTCCCCTCCACTTT. It encodes CASLQGWGSPLHF.

This clone was picked up one time. The rearrangement joins TRBV10-3 to TRBJ2-1; 8 bases match TRBD1. This CDR3 region has 14 residues. V trimming: 6 bases; J trimming: 6 bases; junction bases outside the gene matches: 7. The germline gives CDR1 ENHRY, CDR2 SYGVKD. The CDR3 is CAIRPGTGPNEQFF. The DNA for the CDR3 is TGTGCCATCAGGCCCGGGACAGGACCCAATGAGCAGTTCTTC.

This sequence joins TRBV2 and TRBJ1-5; perhaps TRBD1 as D (6 bases). Germline V gives CDR1 SNHLY, CDR2 FYNNEI. This CDR3 contains 15 residues. Trimming left V 7 bases short and J 7 bases short, with 20 bases between. The CDR3 loop is CASTRQEGWGQPQHF. The CDR3 region has the DNA TGTGCCAGCACCCGACAGGAGGGGTGGGGACAGCCCCAGCATTTT.